This T cell receptor (beta chain) was documented in a study of blood T cell repertoires in COVID-19. Study in general: Acute-phase and convalescent COVID-19 samples originated in the United States, Italy and Spain. Sample material is recorded as cDNA or gDNA derived from T cells, B-cell-depleted T cells, or PBMCs.

Profiling relied on immunoSEQ multiplex PCR, and the TCRdb table lists in-frame clones only, not all of them. The data contain about 45,000 clones, approximately 85% of them seen just once; the ten biggest clones take up 30% to 35%. The CDR3 covers 14 residues. V shed 3 bases, J shed 8 bases, and the junction held 5 bases outside the gene matches. Germline CDR1 is SGHRS and CDR2 is YFSETQ. The material sequenced was peripheral blood. This TCR derives from a woman older than 75 with acute or convalescent COVID-19. The chain recombines TRBV5-1 with TRBJ2-1; 10 nucleotides line up with TRBD1. The CDR3 DNA is TGCGCCAGCAGCTCGGACAGGGGGATCGATGAGCAGTTCTTC. This sequence encodes CASSSDRGIDEQFF.